These 20 T cell receptor beta chains were all obtained from the same sample, sequenced in a study of T cells in Graves' hyperthyroidism and ophthalmopathy. Using RNA transcripts as the source, TCR beta CDR3 regions were amplified. Carried out on the TCR CDR3, a first-round RT-PCR used the HTBI primer set. TCRdb independently ran MiXCR on the multiplex PCR reads; one entry per CDR3 protein. The sample lists about 720,000 distinct CDR3 sequences, approximately 18% seen once, with approximately 15% in the top ten. Sequenced material: blood. The receptors shown here come from a woman aged 45-60 years with Graves' hyperthyroidism that later progressed to Graves' ophthalmopathy.

This clonotype was detected ten times or more. The CDR3 DNA reads TGTGCCAGCAGACAGGGTGGCTACGAGCAGTACTTC. Encoded protein: CASRQGGYEQYF. V and J are TRBV2 and TRBJ2-7, with D maybe TRBD1 (6 bases). The CDR3 consists of 12 residues. Germline V CDR1 and CDR2: SNHLY, FYNNEI. Deletions cut 6 bases from V and 3 bases from J, with 9 bases between. The complete variable domain, with remaining parts taken from reference TRBV2 and TRBJ2-7, reads EPEVTQTPSHQVTQMGQEVILRCVPISNHLYFYWYRQILGQKVEFLVSFYNNEISEKSEIFDDQFSVERPDGSNFTLKIRSTKLEDSAMYFCASRQGGYEQYFGPGTRLTVT.

This clonotype was seen a few times. The rearrangement links TRBV20-1 to TRBJ2-1; 10 nucleotides match TRBD1. Per the germline V gene, CDR1 is DFQATT and CDR2 is SNEGSKA (reference sequence). V shed 5 bases and J 4 bases; nucleotides not matched to a gene: 8. The CDR3 extends over 15 amino acids. The CDR3 DNA follows: TGCAGTGCTGCCCCAGGGACAGGGGTTTACAATGAGCAGTTCTTC. Protein sequence: CSAAPGTGVYNEQFF.

The chain recombines TRBV20-1 with TRBJ2-5; no clear D gene. Trimming removed 0 bases at V and 5 bases at J, with 13 bases between. Germline V gives CDR1 DFQATT, CDR2 SNEGSKA (reference sequence). The CDR3 consists of 14 residues. DNA of the CDR3: TGCAGTGCTAGAGATAAACCTTTTGGGGAGACCCAGTACTTC. Translation: CSARDKPFGETQYF.

In this sample, this clonotype turned up many times. This sequence joins TRBV2 and TRBJ2-1; D might be TRBD1 or TRBD2, each matching 5 bases. Germline V CDR1 and CDR2: SNHLY, FYNNEI. The V and J ends lost 6 bases and 0 bases respectively, with 15 bases between them. This CDR3 has 16 amino acids. CDR3 bases: TGTGCCAGCAGCCCAGACAGACTAAACTCCTACAATGAGCAGTTCTTC. As protein: CASSPDRLNSYNEQFF.

This clonotype was seen many times. This chain uses TRBV20-1 with TRBJ1-1, with D possibly matching TRBD1 (5 bases). CDR1 is DFQATT and CDR2 is SNEGSKA in the germline V gene (reference sequence). The ends were cut back, 3 bases at V and 1 base at J, with 15 bases in the middle. The CDR3 loop spans 15 amino acids. As DNA, the CDR3 is TGCAGTGCTAGGCATGCGAGACAGAGGAACACTGAAGCTTTCTTT. Its translation: CSARHARQRNTEAFF.

The chain combines TRBV2 with TRBJ1-4; possibly TRBD1 for D (5 bases). The germline V gene has CDR1 SNHLY and CDR2 FYNNEI. This CDR3 comprises 12 residues. With 4 bases removed from V and 5 bases from J, the gap between germline ends came to 5 bases. The CDR3 loop reads CASSGGNEKLFF. The CDR3 DNA is TGTGCCAGCAGTGGGGGGAATGAAAAACTGTTTTTT.

This clonotype has a count of ten or more. This chain's CDR3 is CSAPSFSGVVNQPQHF. In nucleotides, the CDR3 is TGCAGTGCTCCCTCCTTTTCGGGGGTTGTGAATCAGCCCCAGCATTTT. V and J are TRBV20-1 and TRBJ1-5, with D possibly being TRBD1 (5 bases). The CDR3 is made up of 16 amino acids. V was trimmed by 5 bases and J by 4 bases, leaving 21 bases between them. Germline assignment: CDR1 DFQATT and CDR2 SNEGSKA (reference sequence).

The V and J genes are TRBV6-5 and TRBJ1-4; D unresolved. Germline CDR1 MNHEY, CDR2 SVGAGI. The CDR3 runs to 15 residues. V lost 2 bases and J lost 6, with 13 bases in between. This chain's CDR3 is CASSYIGERDEKLFF. The DNA for the CDR3 is TGTGCCAGCAGTTACATTGGGGAACGAGATGAAAAACTGTTTTTT.

This clonotype was observed many times. This chain joins TRBV2 and TRBJ1-5; 9 bases are a match to TRBD1. This CDR3 spans 14 amino acids. The V segment lost 3 bases and the J segment 5 bases; nucleotides outside the gene matches: 2. CDR1 and CDR2 (germline): SNHLY, FYNNEI. The chain's CDR3 is CASSETGGDQPQHF. The CDR3 DNA reads as TGTGCCAGCAGTGAGACAGGGGGGGATCAGCCCCAGCATTTT. The variable domain in full, completed from reference TRBV2 and TRBJ1-5, reads EPEVTQTPSHQVTQMGQEVILRCVPISNHLYFYWYRQILGQKVEFLVSFYNNEISEKSEIFDDQFSVERPDGSNFTLKIRSTKLEDSAMYFCASSETGGDQPQHFGDGTRLSIL.

This clonotype showed up just a few times. The chain uses TRBV19 and TRBJ1-1, with a possible D match to TRBD1 (5 bases). Trimming shortened V by 0 bases and J by 4 bases, and 12 bases separated the two germline ends. The CDR3 spans 15 residues. Germline CDR1 is LNHDA and CDR2 is SQIVND (reference sequence). The CDR3 sequence: CASSIDRERGTEAFF. The CDR3 bases are TGTGCCAGTAGTATAGACCGGGAGAGGGGCACTGAAGCTTTCTTT.

In regard to this clonotype: A read error may explain this, as a much larger clone is one base away. The genes are TRBV3-1 and TRBJ2-3; 7 bases align to TRBD2. The CDR3 extends over 15 amino acids. Germline CDR1 reads LGHDT; CDR2 reads YNNKEL (reference sequence). The trim removed 1 base at V and 5 bases at J, leaving 6 bases unmatched. CDR3 sequence: CASSQGGGFVDTQYF. The CDR3 DNA sequence: TGTGCCAGCAGCCAAGGGGGGGGATTTGTAGATACGCAGTATTTT.

The chain uses TRBV6-2 or TRBV6-3 and TRBJ2-3, with 9 bases that match TRBD2. After removal of 0 bases from V and 3 bases from J, the junction contained 10 bases not matched to a gene. CDR1 MNHEY and CDR2 SVGEGT come from the germline V gene. The CDR3 covers 18 residues. The CDR3 region is CASSYSIGGGAGTDTQYF. The CDR3, as DNA: TGTGCCAGCAGTTACTCGATAGGCGGGGGGGCCGGTACAGATACGCAGTATTTT.

The rearrangement uses TRBV2 and TRBJ2-2, with no clear D. The CDR3 has 13 residues. V was shortened by 4 bases and J by 1 base, with 4 bases between the two germline ends. Germline V gene lookup returns CDR1 SNHLY and CDR2 FYNNEI. CDR3 residues: CASSAQNTGELFF. CDR3 in DNA: TGTGCCAGCAGTGCCCAGAACACCGGGGAGCTGTTTTTT.

This clonotype has only a few counts. This chain links TRBV5-4 with TRBJ2-2; a possible D gene is TRBD2 (5 bases). CDR1 and CDR2 (germline): SGHNT, YYREEE (reference sequence). The CDR3 length is 14 residues. Trimming removed 0 bases from V and 5 bases from J, with 8 bases in between. The CDR3: CASSLELVTGELFF. The CDR3 coding sequence is TGTGCCAGCAGCTTGGAACTAGTAACCGGGGAGCTGTTTTTT.

Remarks on this clonotype: A much bigger clone sits one base away, suggesting this may be a read error. The missing conserved phenylalanine or tryptophan at the end of this CDR3 makes a read error likely. The CDR3 here is CASSAGTGTGETQYL. The CDR3 DNA is TGTGCCAGCAGTGCCGGGACAGGGACGGGAGAGACCCAGTACCTC. The chain has TRBV6-1 and TRBJ2-5; TRBD1 matches 9 bases. CDR3 length: 15 amino acids. Unmatched junction bases numbered 7, after V lost 4 bases and J lost 4 bases. The V gene's germline CDR1 is MNHNS and CDR2 SASEGT.

V and J are TRBV6-1 and TRBJ2-3, with D maybe TRBD1 (6 bases). This CDR3 has 13 amino acids. Germline V gene lookup returns CDR1 MNHNS and CDR2 SASEGT. Trimming took off 5 bases at V and 4 bases at J, with 10 bases between the two ends. The CDR3 DNA reads TGTGCCAGCAGTCAACAGGGCCCAGATACGCAGTATTTT. Translating it yields CASSQQGPDTQYF.

In its sample, this clonotype was seen a few times. The chain is built from TRBV5-1 and TRBJ2-5; 9 bases align to TRBD1. The CDR3 contains 13 residues. CDR1 and CDR2 from the germline V gene are SGHRS and YFSETQ. Trimming removed 4 bases from V and 9 bases from J; junction bases left unmatched: 7. This chain's CDR3 is CASSEGQGSAQYF. CDR3 nucleotides: TGCGCCAGCAGCGAGGGACAGGGCTCGGCCCAGTACTTC. The variable domain in full, with the rest retrieved from reference TRBV5-1 and TRBJ2-5, is KAGVTQTPRYLIKTRGQQVTLSCSPISGHRSVSWYQQTPGQGLQFLFEYFSETQRNKGNFPGRFSGRQFSNSRSEMNVSTLELGDSALYLCASSEGQGSAQYFGPGTRLLVL.

The rearrangement uses TRBV30 and TRBJ1-6; 7 nucleotides agree with TRBD1. The germline gives CDR1 GTSNPN, CDR2 SVGIG (reference sequence). The CDR3 has 18 residues. Unmatched junction bases numbered 12, after V lost 0 bases and J lost 4 bases. The CDR3 is CAWSVQGTITGYNSPLHF. In nucleotides, the CDR3 is TGTGCCTGGAGTGTACAGGGGACGATTACGGGATATAATTCACCCCTCCACTTT.

This clonotype was counted between two and nine times. The J gene is TRBJ2-2, the V gene TRBV10-3, with D possibly TRBD2 on 6 matching bases. This CDR3 contains 16 residues. Germline loops: CDR1 ENHRY, CDR2 SYGVKD. V was pared by 6 bases and J by 4 bases, with 18 bases between. The CDR3 DNA follows: TGTGCCATCAGCCGGGGACTGGGGATGGGCACCGGGGAGCTGTTTTTT. Its protein is CAISRGLGMGTGELFF.

To note about this clonotype: A single base separates this from a much larger clone, so it may be a read error. This chain joins TRBV7-8 and TRBJ2-5; D may be TRBD1 or TRBD2 (5 bases each). Looked up from germline, CDR1 is SGHVS and CDR2 is FQNEAQ. This CDR3 spans 14 amino acids. The CDR3 loop is CASIIDGEGETQCF. In DNA form, the CDR3 reads TGTGCCAGCATAATTGACGGGGAAGGGGAGACCCAGTGCTTC.